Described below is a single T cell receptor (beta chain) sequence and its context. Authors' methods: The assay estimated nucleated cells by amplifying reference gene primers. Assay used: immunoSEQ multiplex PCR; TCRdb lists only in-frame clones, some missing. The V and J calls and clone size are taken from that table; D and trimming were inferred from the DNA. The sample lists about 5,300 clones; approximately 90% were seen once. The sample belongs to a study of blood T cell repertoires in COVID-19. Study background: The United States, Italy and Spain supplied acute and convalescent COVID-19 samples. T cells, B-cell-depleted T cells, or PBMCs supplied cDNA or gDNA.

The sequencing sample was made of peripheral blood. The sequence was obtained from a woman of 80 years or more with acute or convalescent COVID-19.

Here the CDR3 reads CASSSRSDNEQFF. In nucleotides, the CDR3 is TGTGCCAGCAGTTCCAGGTCTGACAATGAGCAGTTCTTC. This sequence joins TRBV6-5 and TRBJ2-1; D is unclear. Looked up from germline, CDR1 is MNHEY and CDR2 is SVGAGI. V was trimmed by 4 bases and J by 5 bases, leaving 9 bases between them. CDR3 size: 13 residues.